This TCR beta chain came from a study of identical twins. Study-wide results and caveats: Conclusions relied on cross-sectional statistical analysis, not following the same donors. Those out-of-frame alpha sequences shared by twins showed an excess of low generation probability. Possibly, invariant MAIT and iNKT cells partly confounded zero-insertion analyses.

The CDR3 is made up of 16 amino acids. CDR1 and CDR2 (germline): SGHRS, YFSETQ. Deletions cut 2 bases from V and 0 bases from J, with 13 bases between. TCRdb processed the 5' RACE reads anew with MiXCR; each CDR3 protein has one entry. This sample yields 400,000 to 600,000 distinct CDR3 sequences, of which about 22% are seen a single time; 0.48% belongs to the top ten. With respect to this clonotype: The antigen remains unidentified.

In addition, the sample was reused for a study of yellow fever vaccine responses in identical twins.

The chain combines TRBV5-1 with TRBJ2-3; tentative D call: TRBD2 (6 bases). The sequenced material came from CD4+ T cells sorted from blood. The receptor was derived from a woman between 18 and 29 years old in good health. CDR3 bases: TGCGCCAGCAGCTTCTTGTGGGGGACTAGCACAGATACGCAGTATTTT. It yields the protein CASSFLWGTSTDTQYF.